Described below is a single TCR beta chain sequence and its context. What it recognizes is unknown. The V and J ends lost 0 bases and 6 bases respectively, with 17 bases between them. Germline values: CDR1 LGHNA, CDR2 YSLEER. The CDR3 is 16 residues long. These data belong to a study of T-cell memory formation after mild COVID-19. Regarding the study as a whole: Among clones peaking at day 37 in the second wave, SARS-CoV-2 specificity remained unconfirmed. Memory sampled before infection contained some responding clones, suggesting cross-reactive memory joined.

TCRdb re-called the 5' RACE reads through MiXCR, storing one row per CDR3 protein. This table has about 410,000 distinct CDR3 sequences, 23% appearing once. Sequencing used PBMCs or a T cell subset sorted from them (not recorded which). V and J are TRBV4-3 and TRBJ2-5; D is undetermined. The receptor's source is an adult woman who had mild COVID-19 (a few samples of this study predate the infection). Cell type and time point are not known. Here the CDR3 DNA reads TGCGCCAGCAGCCAAGATTCGACGGTAATGTTGCAGACCCAGTACTTC. Protein product: CASSQDSTVMLQTQYF.